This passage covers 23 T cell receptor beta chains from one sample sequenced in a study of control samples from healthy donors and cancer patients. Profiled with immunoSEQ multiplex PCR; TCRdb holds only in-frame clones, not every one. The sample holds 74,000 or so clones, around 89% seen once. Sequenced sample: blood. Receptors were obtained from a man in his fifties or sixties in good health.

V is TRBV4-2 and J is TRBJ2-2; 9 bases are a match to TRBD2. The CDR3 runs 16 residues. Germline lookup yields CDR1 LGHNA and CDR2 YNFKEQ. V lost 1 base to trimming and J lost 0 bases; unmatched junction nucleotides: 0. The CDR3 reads CASSQASGANTGELFF. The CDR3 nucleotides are TGTGCCAGCAGCCAAGCTAGCGGGGCGAACACCGGGGAGCTGTTTTTT.

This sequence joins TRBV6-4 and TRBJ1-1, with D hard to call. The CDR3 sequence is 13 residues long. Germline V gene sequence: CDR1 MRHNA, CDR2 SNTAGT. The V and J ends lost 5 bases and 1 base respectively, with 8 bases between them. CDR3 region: CASSLERNTEAFF. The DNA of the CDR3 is TGTGCCAGCAGTTTAGAGAGGAACACTGAAGCTTTCTTT.

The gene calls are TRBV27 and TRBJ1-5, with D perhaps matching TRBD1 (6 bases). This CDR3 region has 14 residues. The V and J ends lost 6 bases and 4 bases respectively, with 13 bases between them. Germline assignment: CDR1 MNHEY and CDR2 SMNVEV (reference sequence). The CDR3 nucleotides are TGTGCCAGCAGCTGGACAGCTATTAATCAGCCCCAGCATTTT. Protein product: CASSWTAINQPQHF.

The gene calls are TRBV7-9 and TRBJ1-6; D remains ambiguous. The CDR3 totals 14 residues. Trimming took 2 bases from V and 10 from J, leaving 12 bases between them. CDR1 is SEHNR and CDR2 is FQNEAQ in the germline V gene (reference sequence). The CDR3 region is CASSLRARASPLHF. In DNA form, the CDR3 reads TGTGCCAGCAGCTTAAGGGCACGCGCCTCACCCCTCCACTTT.

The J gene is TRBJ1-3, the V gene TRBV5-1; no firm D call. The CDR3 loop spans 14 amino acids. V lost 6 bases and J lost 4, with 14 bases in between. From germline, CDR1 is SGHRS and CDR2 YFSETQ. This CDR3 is CASKIGLFGNTIYF. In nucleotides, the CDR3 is TGCGCCAGCAAAATTGGTCTTTTCGGAAACACCATATATTTT.

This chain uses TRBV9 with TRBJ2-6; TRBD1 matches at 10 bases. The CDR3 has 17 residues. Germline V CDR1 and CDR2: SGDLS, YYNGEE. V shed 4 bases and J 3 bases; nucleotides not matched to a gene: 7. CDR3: CASSPGGTGVGANVLTF. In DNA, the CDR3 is TGTGCCAGCAGCCCCGGCGGGACAGGGGTTGGGGCCAACGTCCTGACTTTC.

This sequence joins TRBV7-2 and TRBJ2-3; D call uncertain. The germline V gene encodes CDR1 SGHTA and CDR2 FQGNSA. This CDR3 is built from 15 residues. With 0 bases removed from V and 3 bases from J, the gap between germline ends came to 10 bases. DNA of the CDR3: TGTGCCAGCAGCTTAGCGGCCCTAAGTACAGATACGCAGTATTTT. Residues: CASSLAALSTDTQYF.

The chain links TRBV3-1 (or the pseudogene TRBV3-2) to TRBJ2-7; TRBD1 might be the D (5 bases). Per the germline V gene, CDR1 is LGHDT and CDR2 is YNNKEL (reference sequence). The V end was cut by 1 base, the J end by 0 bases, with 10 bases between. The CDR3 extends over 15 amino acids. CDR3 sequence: CASSQALGASYEQYF. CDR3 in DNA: TGTGCCAGCAGCCAAGCTCTTGGGGCCTCCTACGAGCAGTACTTC.

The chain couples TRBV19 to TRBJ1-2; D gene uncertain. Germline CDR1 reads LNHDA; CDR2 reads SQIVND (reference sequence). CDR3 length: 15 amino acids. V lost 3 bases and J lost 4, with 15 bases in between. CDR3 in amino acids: CASSIEATLVYGYTF. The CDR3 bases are TGTGCCAGTAGTATCGAGGCAACCTTGGTCTATGGCTACACCTTC.

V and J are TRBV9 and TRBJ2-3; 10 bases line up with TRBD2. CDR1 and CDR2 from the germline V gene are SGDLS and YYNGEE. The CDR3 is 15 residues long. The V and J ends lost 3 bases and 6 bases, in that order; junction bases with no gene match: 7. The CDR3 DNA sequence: TGTGCCAGCAGCGCTAGCGGGGGAGCAGGGGATACGCAGTATTTT. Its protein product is CASSASGGAGDTQYF.

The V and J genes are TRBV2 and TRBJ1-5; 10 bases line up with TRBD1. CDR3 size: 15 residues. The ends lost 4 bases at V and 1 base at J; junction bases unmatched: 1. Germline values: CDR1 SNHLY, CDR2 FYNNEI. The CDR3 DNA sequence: TGTGCCAGCAGTGGACAGGGGGCCAGCAATCAGCCCCAGCATTTT. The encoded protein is CASSGQGASNQPQHF.

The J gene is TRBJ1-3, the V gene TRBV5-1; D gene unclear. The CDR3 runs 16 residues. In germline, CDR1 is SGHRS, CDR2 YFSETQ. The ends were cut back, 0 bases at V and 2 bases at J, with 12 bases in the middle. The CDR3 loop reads CASSLVFWQPGNTIYF. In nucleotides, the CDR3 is TGCGCCAGCAGCTTGGTATTCTGGCAACCTGGAAACACCATATATTTT.

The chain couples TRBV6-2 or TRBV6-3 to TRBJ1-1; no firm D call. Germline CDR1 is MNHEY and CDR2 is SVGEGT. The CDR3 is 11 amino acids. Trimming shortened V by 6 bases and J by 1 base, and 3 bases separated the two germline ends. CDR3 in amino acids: CASSRNTEAFF. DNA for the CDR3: TGTGCCAGCAGCAGGAACACTGAAGCTTTCTTT.

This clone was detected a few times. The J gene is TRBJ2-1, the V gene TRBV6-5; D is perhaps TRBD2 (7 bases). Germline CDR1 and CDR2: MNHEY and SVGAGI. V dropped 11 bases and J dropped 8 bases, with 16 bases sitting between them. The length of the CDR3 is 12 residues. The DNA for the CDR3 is TGTGCCGTCCGGGGGGCCTTGGATGAGCAGTTCTTC. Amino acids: CAVRGALDEQFF.

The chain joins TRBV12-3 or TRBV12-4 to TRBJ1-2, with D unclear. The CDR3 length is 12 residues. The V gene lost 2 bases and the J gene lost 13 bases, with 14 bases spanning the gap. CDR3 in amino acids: CASSLFGPPPTF. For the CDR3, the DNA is TGTGCCAGCAGTTTATTCGGACCTCCTCCCACCTTC.

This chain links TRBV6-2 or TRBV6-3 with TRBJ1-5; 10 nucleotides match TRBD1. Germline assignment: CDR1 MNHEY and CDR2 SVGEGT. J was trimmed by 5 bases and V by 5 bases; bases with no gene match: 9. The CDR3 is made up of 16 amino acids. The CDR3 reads CASSRSGTGEDQPQHF. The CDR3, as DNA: TGTGCCAGCAGTCGGTCCGGGACAGGGGAGGATCAGCCCCAGCATTTT.

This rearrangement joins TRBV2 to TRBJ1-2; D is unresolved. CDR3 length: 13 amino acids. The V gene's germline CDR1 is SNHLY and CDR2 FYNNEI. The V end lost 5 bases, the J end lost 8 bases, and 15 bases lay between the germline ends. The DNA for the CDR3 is TGTGCCAGCAGTAAGGTCCCAAGGCAGGGCTACACCTTC. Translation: CASSKVPRQGYTF.

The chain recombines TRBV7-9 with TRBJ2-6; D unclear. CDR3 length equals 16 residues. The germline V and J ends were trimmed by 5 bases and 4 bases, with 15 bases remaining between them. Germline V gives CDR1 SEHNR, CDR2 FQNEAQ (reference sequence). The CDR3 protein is CASSGQSRRGANVLTF. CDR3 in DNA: TGTGCCAGCAGCGGCCAGAGCCGGCGGGGGGCCAACGTCCTGACTTTC.

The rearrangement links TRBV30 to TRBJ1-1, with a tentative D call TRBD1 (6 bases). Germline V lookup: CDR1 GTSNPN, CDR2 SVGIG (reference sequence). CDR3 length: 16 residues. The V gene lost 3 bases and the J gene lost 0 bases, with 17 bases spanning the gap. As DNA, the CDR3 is TGTGCCTGGAGGACCCATCAACAGGGCATGAACACTGAAGCTTTCTTT. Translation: CAWRTHQQGMNTEAFF.

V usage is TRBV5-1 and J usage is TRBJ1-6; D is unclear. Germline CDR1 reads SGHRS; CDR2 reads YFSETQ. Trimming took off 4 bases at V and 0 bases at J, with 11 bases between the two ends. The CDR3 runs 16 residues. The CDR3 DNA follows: TGCGCCAGCAGCCTAGACCGGAGCTCCTATAATTCACCCCTCCACTTT. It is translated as CASSLDRSSYNSPLHF.

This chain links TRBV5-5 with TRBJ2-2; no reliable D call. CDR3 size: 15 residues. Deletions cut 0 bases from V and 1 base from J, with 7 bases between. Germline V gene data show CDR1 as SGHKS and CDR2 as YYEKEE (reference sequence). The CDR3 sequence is CASSLVGRNTGELFF. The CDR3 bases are TGTGCCAGCAGCTTGGTAGGACGGAACACCGGGGAGCTGTTTTTT.

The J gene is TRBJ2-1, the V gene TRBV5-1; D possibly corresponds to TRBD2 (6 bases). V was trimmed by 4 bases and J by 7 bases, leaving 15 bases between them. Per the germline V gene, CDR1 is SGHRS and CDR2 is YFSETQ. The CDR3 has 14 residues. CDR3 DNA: TGCGCCAGCAGCCCTGGCGGGGAGGTAAATGAGCAGTTCTTC. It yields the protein CASSPGGEVNEQFF.

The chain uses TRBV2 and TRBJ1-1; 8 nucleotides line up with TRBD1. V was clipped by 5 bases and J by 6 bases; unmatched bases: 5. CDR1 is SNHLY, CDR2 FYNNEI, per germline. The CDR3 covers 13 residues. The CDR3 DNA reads TGTGCCAGCAGTCGGCAGGGGGCGCCTGAAGCTTTCTTT. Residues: CASSRQGAPEAFF.